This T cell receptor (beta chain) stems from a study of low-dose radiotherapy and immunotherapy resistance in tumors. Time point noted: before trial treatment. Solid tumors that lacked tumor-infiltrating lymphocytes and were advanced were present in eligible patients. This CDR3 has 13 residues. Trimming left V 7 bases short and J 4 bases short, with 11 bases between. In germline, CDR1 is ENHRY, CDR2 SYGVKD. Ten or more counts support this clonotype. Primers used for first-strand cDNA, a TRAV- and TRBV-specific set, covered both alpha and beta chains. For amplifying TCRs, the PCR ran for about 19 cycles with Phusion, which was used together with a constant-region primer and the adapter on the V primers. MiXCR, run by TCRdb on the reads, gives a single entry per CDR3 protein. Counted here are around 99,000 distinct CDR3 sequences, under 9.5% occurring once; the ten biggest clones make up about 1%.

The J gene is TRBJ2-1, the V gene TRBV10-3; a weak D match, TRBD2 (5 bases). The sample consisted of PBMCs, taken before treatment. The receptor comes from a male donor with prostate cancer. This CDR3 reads CAIIDYPYNEQFF. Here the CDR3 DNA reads TGTGCCATCATTGACTACCCGTACAATGAGCAGTTCTTC.